This T cell receptor beta chain is from a study of cytomegalovirus exposure and HLA in healthy donors. General study points: Under in vitro conditions, three CMV-associated chains were confirmed as specific for CMV antigens. Available immune exposure information was restricted to CMV serostatus only.

As to this clone: Its antigen is unknown.

The CDR3 contains 14 residues. CDR1 and CDR2 (germline): SGHVS, FQNEAQ. The PCR ran on 60 Vbeta and 13 Jbeta primers. How the authors handled the data: A later analysis counted 65 million to 80 million unique TCR beta chains, around 11 million shared. Assay: immunoSEQ multiplex PCR; the TCRdb copy retains only in-frame clones and omits some. The DNA was the basis for D and trimming; V, J and clone size are from that table. Recorded for this sample: approximately 120,000 clones. The receptor was isolated from a man between 25 and 39 years old in good health and CMV-seronegative. Material: PBMCs. This chain joins TRBV7-8 and TRBJ2-5; TRBD1 matches 7 bases. Judging by the DNA end, TRBJ2-7 fits better; the J call may be wrong. CDR3 sequence reads: CASSRQGVTGEQYF. CDR3 nucleotides: TGTGCCAGCAGCCGACAGGGAGTAACAGGCGAGCAGTACTTC.